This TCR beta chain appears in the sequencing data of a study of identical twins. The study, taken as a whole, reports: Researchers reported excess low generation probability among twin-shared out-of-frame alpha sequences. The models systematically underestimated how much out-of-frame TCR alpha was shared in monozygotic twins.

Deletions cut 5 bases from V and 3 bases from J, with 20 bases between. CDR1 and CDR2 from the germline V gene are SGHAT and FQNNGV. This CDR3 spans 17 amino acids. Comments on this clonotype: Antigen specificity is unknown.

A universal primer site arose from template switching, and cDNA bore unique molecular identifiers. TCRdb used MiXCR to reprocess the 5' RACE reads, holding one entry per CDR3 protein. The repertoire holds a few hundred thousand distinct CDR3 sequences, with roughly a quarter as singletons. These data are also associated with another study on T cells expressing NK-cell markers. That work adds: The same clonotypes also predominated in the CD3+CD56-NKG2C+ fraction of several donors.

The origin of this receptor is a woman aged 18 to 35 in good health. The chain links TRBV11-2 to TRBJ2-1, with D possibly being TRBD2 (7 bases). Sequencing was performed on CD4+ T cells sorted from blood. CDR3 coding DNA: TGTGCCAGCAGCCGACAACCGGCAGGGGACTACTACAATGAGCAGTTCTTC. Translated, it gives CASSRQPAGDYYNEQFF.